This T cell receptor (beta chain) was found in a study of Ad26.COV2.S vaccination and SARS-CoV-2 variants. Looking at the study overall: Once or twice, 56 days apart, Ad26.COV2.S was delivered intramuscularly.

V was pared by 0 bases and J by 3 bases, with 5 bases of the junction left unmatched. The CDR3 length is 16 residues. The V gene's germline CDR1 is SGHRS and CDR2 YFSETQ. A single count supports this clone. TCRdb keeps only in-frame clones here, not all; method: immunoSEQ multiplex PCR. The sample carries about 350,000 clones, approximately 86% recorded once. Described treatment: roughly 19 received Ad26.COV2.S at low or high dose, single or two shots; about 5 received placebo; per-sample allocation not given. The study sampled participants on day 63 after the first vaccine or placebo injection. Built on an Ad26 vector, the vaccine expressed Wuhan-strain SARS-CoV-2 spike.

This TCR was recovered from a person aged 18-65 years who received the Ad26.COV2.S COVID-19 vaccine or a placebo. This specimen was peripheral blood, taken in a trial of Ad26.COV2.S vaccine versus placebo. The V call is TRBV5-1, the J call TRBJ1-1; 10 nucleotides agree with TRBD1. The CDR3 bases are TGCGCCAGCAGCTTGGCGACAGGGGGCCCCCACACTGAAGCTTTCTTT. It translates to CASSLATGGPHTEAFF. The full variable domain, its missing parts supplied by reference TRBV5-1 and TRBJ1-1, is KAGVTQTPRYLIKTRGQQVTLSCSPISGHRSVSWYQQTPGQGLQFLFEYFSETQRNKGNFPGRFSGRQFSNSRSEMNVSTLELGDSALYLCASSLATGGPHTEAFFGQGTRLTVV.